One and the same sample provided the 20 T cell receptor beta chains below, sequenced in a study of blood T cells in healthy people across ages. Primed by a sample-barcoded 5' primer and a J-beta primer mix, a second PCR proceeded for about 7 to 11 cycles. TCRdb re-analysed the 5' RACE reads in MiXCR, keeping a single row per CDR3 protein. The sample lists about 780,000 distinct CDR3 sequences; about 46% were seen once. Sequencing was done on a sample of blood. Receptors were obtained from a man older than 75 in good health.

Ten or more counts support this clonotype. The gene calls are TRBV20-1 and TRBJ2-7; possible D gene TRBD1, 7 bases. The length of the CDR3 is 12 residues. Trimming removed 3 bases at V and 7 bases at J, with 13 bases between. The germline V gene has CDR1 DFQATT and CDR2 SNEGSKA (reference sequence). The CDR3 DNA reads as TGCAGTGCTAGTTTTTCAGGGGGGGAGCAGTACTTC. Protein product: CSASFSGGEQYF.

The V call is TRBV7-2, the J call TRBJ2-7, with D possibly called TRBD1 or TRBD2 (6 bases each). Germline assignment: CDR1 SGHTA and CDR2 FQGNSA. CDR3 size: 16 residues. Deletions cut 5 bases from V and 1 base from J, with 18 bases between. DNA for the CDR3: TGTGCCAGCAGCCCGGGAGCCGGGACACCTTCCTACGAGCAGTACTTC. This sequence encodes CASSPGAGTPSYEQYF.

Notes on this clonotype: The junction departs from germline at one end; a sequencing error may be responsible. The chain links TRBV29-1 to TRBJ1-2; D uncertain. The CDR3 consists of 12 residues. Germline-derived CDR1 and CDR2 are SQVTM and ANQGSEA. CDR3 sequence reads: CSVELSIYGYTF. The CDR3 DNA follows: TGCAGCGTTGAGCTCAGTATCTATGGTTACACCTTC.

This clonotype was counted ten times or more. The chain's CDR3 is CASSAWGLAGNNEQFF. CDR3 bases: TGTGCCAGCAGTGCGTGGGGACTAGCGGGTAACAATGAGCAGTTCTTC. The chain recombines TRBV28 with TRBJ2-1; 12 bases agree with TRBD2. Germline V gives CDR1 MDHEN, CDR2 SYDVKM. The CDR3 runs 16 residues. The ends lost 5 bases at V and 5 bases at J; junction bases unmatched: 7.

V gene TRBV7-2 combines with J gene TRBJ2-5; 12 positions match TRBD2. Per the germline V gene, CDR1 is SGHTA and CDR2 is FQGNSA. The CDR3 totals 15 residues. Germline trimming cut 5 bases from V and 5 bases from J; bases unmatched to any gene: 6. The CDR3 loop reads CASSRRLAGEETQYF. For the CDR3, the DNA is TGTGCCAGCAGCCGCCGACTAGCGGGAGAGGAGACCCAGTACTTC.

As DNA, the CDR3 is TGTGCCAGCAGTTATGGACAGGCGACAAACATTCAGTACTTC. It yields the protein CASSYGQATNIQYF. J is TRBJ2-7 and V is TRBV12-3 or TRBV12-4; 7 nucleotides match TRBD1. The J call may be wrong; the DNA end is better matched by TRBJ2-4. This CDR3 contains 14 residues.

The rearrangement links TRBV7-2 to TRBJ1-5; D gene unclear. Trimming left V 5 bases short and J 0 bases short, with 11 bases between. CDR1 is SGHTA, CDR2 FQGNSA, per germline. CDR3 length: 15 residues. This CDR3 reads CASSEAANSNQPQHF. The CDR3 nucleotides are TGTGCCAGCAGCGAGGCAGCAAATAGCAATCAGCCCCAGCATTTT.

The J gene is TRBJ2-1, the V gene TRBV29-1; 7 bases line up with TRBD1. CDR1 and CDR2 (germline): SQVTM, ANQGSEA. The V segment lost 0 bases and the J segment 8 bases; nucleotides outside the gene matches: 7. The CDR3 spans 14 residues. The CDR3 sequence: CSVEERGGTDEQFF. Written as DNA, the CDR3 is TGCAGCGTTGAAGAGCGAGGTGGGACAGATGAGCAGTTCTTC.

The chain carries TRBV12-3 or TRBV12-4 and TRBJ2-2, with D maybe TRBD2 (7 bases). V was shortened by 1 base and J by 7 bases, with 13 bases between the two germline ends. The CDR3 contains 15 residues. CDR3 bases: TGTGCCAGCAGTTTAGTCCCAGGGGAGGGCGGGGAGCTGTTTTTT. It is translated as CASSLVPGEGGELFF.

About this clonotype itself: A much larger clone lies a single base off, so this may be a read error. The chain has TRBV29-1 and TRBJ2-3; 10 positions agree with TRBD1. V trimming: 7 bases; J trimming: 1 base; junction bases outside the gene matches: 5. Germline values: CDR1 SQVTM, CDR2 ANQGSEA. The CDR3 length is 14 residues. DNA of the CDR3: TGCAGCGGGACCGGGACAGGGGGCACAGATACGCAGTATTTT. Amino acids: CSGTGTGGTDTQYF.

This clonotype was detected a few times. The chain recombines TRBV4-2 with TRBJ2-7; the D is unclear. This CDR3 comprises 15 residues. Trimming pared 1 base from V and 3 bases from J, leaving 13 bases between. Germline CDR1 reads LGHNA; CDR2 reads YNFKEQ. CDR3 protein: CASSQVKGIGYEQYF. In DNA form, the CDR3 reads TGTGCCAGCAGCCAAGTTAAGGGAATCGGCTACGAGCAGTACTTC.

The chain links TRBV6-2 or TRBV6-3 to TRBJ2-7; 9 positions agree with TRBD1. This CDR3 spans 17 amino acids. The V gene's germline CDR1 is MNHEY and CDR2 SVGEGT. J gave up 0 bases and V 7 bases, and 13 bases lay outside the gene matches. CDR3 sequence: CASTNSLGQGFSYEQYF. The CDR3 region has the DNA TGTGCCAGCACCAACTCATTGGGACAGGGTTTCTCCTACGAGCAGTACTTC.

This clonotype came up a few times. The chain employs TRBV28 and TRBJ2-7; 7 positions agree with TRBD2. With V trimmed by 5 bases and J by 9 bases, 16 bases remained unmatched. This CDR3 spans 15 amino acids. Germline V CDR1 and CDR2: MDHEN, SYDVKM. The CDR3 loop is CASSPPSGDTLGQYF. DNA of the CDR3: TGTGCCAGCAGTCCACCTAGCGGAGATACCCTAGGGCAGTACTTC.

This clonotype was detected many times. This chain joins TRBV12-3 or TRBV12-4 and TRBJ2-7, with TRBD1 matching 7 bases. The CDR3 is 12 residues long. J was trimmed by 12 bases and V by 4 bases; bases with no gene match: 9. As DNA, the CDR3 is TGTGCCAGCAGTTCAGGGACAGCTACGCGGTACTTC. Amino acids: CASSSGTATRYF.

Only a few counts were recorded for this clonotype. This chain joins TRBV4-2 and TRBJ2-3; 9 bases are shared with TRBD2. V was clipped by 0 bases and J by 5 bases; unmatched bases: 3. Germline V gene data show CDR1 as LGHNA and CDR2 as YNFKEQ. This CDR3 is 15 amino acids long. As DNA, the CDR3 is TGTGCCAGCAGCCAAGACCTAGCGGGGCGAGATACGCAGTATTTT. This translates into CASSQDLAGRDTQYF.

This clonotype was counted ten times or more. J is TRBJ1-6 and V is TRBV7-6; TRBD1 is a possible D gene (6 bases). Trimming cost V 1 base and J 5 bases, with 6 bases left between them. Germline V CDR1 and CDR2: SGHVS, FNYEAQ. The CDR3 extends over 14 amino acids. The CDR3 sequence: CASSLGDNNSPLHF. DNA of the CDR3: TGTGCCAGCAGCTTAGGGGACAATAATTCACCCCTCCACTTT.

The CDR3 bases are TGCAGTGCTAGAGACCGAGGCAGGGGGGAAAACTATGGCTACACCTTC. The encoded protein is CSARDRGRGENYGYTF. The chain is built from TRBV20-1 and TRBJ1-2; 7 positions agree with TRBD1. V lost 0 bases to trimming and J lost 2 bases; unmatched junction nucleotides: 9. Germline lookup yields CDR1 DFQATT and CDR2 SNEGSKA (reference sequence). This CDR3 is 16 amino acids long.

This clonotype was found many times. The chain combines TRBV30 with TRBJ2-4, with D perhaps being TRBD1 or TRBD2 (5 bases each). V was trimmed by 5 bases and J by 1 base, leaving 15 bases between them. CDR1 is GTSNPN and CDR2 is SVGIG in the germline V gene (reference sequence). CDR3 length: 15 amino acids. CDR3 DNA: TGTGCCTGGGCCCCGGGGCTAGCTGCCAAAAACATTCAGTACTTC. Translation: CAWAPGLAAKNIQYF.

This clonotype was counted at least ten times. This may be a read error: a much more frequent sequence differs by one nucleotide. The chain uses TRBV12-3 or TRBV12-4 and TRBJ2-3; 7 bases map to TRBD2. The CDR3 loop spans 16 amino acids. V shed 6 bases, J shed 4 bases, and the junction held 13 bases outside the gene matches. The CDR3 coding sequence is TGTGCCAGCAGCCCCTTCGGGAGAGCGGGACCAGATACGCAGTATTTT. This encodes CASSPFGRAGPDTQYF.

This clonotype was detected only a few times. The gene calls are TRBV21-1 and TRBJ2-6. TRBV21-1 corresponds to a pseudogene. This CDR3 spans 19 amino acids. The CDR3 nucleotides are TGTGCCAGCAGCAAAAGTTCCATATCCCCACACTCTGGGGCCAACGTCCTGACTTTC. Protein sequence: CASSKSSISPHSGANVLTF.